These T cell receptor beta chains were read from a single sample in a study of T-cell memory formation after mild COVID-19. Each CDR3 protein is one row after TCRdb ran MiXCR on the 5' RACE reads. The data hold fewer than 140,000 distinct CDR3 sequences, with approximately 15% observed a single time. Sequencing used PBMCs or a T cell subset sorted from them (not recorded which). These receptor sequences come from an adult woman who had mild COVID-19 (a few samples of this study predate the infection). Cell type and time point are not known. Both conserved end residues are part of each CDR3.

v_call cdr3_length cdr3_aa
TRBV3-1 15 CASSSDFSNTGELFF
TRBV20-1 15 CSARDVAESTDTQYF
TRBV9 14 CASSVGDSYNEQFF
TRBV15 15 CATSRIAGGTYTQYF
TRBV19 11 CASGSGGEQFF
TRBV6-5 14 CASRGLAGYETQYF
TRBV6-5 12 CASGLAINEQFF
TRBV7-3 17 CASSPQPGGTGTDTQYF
TRBV4-3 14 CASSQGRQFNEQFF
TRBV7-3 13 CASSLNPGHEQFF
TRBV7-9 16 CASSLVGGLDTDTQYF
TRBV5-1 17 CASGRGDSGGAGNEQFF
TRBV9 16 CASRAPGQGMNTEAFF